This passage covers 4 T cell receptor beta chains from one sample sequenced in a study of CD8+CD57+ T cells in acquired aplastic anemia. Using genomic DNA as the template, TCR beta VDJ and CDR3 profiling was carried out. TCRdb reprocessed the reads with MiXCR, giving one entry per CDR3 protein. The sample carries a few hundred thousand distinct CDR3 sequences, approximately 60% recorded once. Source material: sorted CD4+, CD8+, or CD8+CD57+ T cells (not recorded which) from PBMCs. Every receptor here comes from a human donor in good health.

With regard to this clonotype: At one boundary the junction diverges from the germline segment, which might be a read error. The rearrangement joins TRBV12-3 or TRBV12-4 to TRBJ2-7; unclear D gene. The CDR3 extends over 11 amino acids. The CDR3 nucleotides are TGCGCCAGCAGTGAAATGTACGAGCAGTACTTC. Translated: CASSEMYEQYF.

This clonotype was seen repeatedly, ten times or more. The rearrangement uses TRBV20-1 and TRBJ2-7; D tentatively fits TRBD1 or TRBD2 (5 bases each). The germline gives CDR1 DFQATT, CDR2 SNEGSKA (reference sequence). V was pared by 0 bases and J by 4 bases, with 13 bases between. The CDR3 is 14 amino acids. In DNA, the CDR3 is TGCAGTGCTAGAGATCGTGGGGGTCGGTACGAGCAGTACTTC. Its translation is CSARDRGGRYEQYF.

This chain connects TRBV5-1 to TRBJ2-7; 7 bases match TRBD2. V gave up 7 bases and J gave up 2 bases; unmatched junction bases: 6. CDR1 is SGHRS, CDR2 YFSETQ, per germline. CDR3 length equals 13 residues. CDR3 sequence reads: CASGEGSTYEQYF. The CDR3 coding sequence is TGCGCCAGCGGGGAGGGCTCGACCTACGAGCAGTACTTC.

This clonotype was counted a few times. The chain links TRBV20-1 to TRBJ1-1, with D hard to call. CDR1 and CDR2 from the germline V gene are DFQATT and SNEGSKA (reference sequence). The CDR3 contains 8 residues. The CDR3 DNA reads TGCAGGGTGTCTGAAGCTTTCTTT. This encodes CRVSEAFF.